At least ten counts were recorded for the clone carrying this T cell receptor beta chain. Its matching antigen is unknown. Looked up from germline, CDR1 is SGHRS and CDR2 is YFSETQ. This CDR3 spans 14 amino acids. Trimming removed 5 bases from V and 1 base from J, with 13 bases in between. This specimen comes from a study of blood T cells in healthy people across ages. Looking at the study overall: Template switching picked up about one barcoded beta molecule for each two T cells.

Next came a second PCR, run for about 7 to 12 cycles, which used a sample-barcoded 5' primer along with a J-beta primer mix. TCRdb analysed the 5' RACE reads with MiXCR anew, one entry per CDR3 protein. The data show 450,000 to 600,000 distinct CDR3 sequences, 25% to 35% seen once. Overall study results and limits: Per million T cells, TCR beta diversity dropped about linearly as age rose.

These sequences were also reported in another study, on T cells of mothers and their children.

Sequences were obtained from blood. The V and J genes are TRBV5-1 and TRBJ2-7, with D perhaps TRBD1 (6 bases). This clonotype was obtained from a boy aged 2-9 years in good health. The CDR3 loop reads CASRPQGSSYEQYF. The CDR3 nucleotides read TGCGCCAGCAGACCCCAGGGGTCGTCCTACGAGCAGTACTTC.